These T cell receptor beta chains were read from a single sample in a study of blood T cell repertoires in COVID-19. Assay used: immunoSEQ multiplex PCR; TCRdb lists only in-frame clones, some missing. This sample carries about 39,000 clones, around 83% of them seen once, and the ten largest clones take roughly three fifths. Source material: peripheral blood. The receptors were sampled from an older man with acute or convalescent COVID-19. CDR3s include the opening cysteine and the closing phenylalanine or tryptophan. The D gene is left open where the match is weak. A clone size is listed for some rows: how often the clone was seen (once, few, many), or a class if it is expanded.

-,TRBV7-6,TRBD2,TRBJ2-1,TGTGCCAGCAGCTTTTGGCCTAGCGGGACTTCCTACAATGAGCAGTTCTTC,CASSFWPSGTSYNEQFF
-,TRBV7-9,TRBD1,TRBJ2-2,TGTGCCAGCAGCGCCGGGGACAGGGAGACCGGGGAGCTGTTTTTT,CASSAGDRETGELFF
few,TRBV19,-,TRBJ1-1,TGTGCCAGTAGTATAGATCTAGTTAACACTGAAGCTTTCTTT,CASSIDLVNTEAFF
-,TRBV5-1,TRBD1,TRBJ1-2,TGCGCCAGCAGCTTGGGGGATAAGACAGGGGGTGACTATGGCTACACCTTC,CASSLGDKTGGDYGYTF
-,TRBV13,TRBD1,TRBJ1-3,TGTGCCAGCAGCTCGGGACAGGGTATTCTCGGGCCTGGAAACACCATATATTTT,CASSSGQGILGPGNTIYF
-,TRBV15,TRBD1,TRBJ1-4,TGTGCCACCAGCACGGGACAGAATAATGAAAAACTGTTTTTT,CATSTGQNNEKLFF
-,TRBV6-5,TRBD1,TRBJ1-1,TGTGCCAGCAATACGGACAGGGTAAGGGAAGCTTTCTTT,CASNTDRVREAFF
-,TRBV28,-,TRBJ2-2,TGTGCCAGCAGTTTTCCCGGGGGGAACACCGGGGAGCTGTTTTTT,CASSFPGGNTGELFF
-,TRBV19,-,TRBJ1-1,TGTGCCAGTAGTCCAACTAGCGTCTCTGAAGCTTTCTTT,CASSPTSVSEAFF
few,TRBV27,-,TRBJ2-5,TGTGCCAGCAGTCCCTATCGATCCACCCGGCAAGAGACCCAGTACTTC,CASSPYRSTRQETQYF
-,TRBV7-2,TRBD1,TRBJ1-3,TGTGCCAGCAGCTTATTCGGGACAGGGGATGGAAACACCATATATTTT,CASSLFGTGDGNTIYF
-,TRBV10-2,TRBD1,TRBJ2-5,TGCGCCAGCAGTGAGTCGGTAGGACAGGGGTCAGAGACCCAGTACTTC,CASSESVGQGSETQYF
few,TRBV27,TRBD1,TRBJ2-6,TGTGCCAGCAGACTGACAGGGGGCTTGGCTGGGGCCAACGTCCTGACTTTC,CASRLTGGLAGANVLTF
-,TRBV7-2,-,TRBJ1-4,TGTGCCAGCAGCTTGGGGGCGGGGAGGGATGAAAAACTGTTTTTT,CASSLGAGRDEKLFF
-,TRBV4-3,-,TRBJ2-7,TGCGCCAGCAGCCAAGATCTCCTAGGGGCAGGGGTCTCCTACGAGCAGTACTTC,CASSQDLLGAGVSYEQYF
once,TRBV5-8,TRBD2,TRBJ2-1,TGTGCCAGCAGCTTGGAAGGGACTAGCGGGGTAAGCTCCTACAATGAGCAGTTCTTC,CASSLEGTSGVSSYNEQFF
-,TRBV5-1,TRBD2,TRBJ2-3,TGCGCCAGCAGCTTGGCCGAAGCGGGGAGCACAGATACGCAGTATTTT,CASSLAEAGSTDTQYF
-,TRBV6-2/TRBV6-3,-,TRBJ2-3,TGTGCCAGCAGTTACCGTAGTAGCGAGCCCACAGATACGCAGTATTTT,CASSYRSSEPTDTQYF
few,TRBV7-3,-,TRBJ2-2,TGTGCCAGCAGCTTAATGGTCAGCGGCGGGACCGGGGAGCTGTTTTTT,CASSLMVSGGTGELFF
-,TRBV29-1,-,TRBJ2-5,TGCAGCGTTGCGCCTAGCGAGGAGACCCAGTACTTC,CSVAPSEETQYF
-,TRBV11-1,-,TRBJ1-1,TGTGCCAGCAGCTTAAGACAGTTTGGCACTGAAGCTTTCTTT,CASSLRQFGTEAFF
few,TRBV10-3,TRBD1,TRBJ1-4,TGTGCCATCAGTGAAGGACAGGGAGATGAAAAACTGTTTTTT,CAISEGQGDEKLFF
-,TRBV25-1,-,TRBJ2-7,TGTGCCAGCAGCGATGGGACACCCGATCCCTACGAGCAGTACTTC,CASSDGTPDPYEQYF
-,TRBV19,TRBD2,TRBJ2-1,TGTGCCAGTGGACTAGCGGGGTGGGAGCAGTTCTTC,CASGLAGWEQFF
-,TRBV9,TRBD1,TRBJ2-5,TGTGCCAGCAGCGTTCTAGGACAGGTACAAGAGACCCAGTACTTC,CASSVLGQVQETQYF